The clone carrying this T cell receptor beta chain was counted only a few times. No antigen is known for it. This entry comes from a study of CD8 T cells in ankylosing spondylitis. Study-wide results and caveats: Enrichment of disease-linked clones was reportedly significant in matched ankylosing spondylitis synovial fluid. For ankylosing spondylitis blood, a TCR beta motif of 8 or 9 highly homologous variants appeared characteristic. Earlier reports found some motif variants in synovial fluid and blood in reactive arthritis.

Per the germline V gene, CDR1 is SGHRS and CDR2 is YFSETQ. This CDR3 region has 16 residues. With V trimmed by 1 base and J by 7 bases, 7 bases remained unmatched. MiXCR was run by TCRdb on the 5' RACE reads, yielding one entry per CDR3 protein. Of a few hundred thousand distinct CDR3 sequences listed, about 24% are singletons. This chain uses TRBV5-1 with TRBJ2-1; 11 bases are a match to TRBD2. This receptor was taken from a male donor with ankylosing spondylitis or in good health (not recorded which). The sample consisted of blood, either unsorted or a sorted T cell fraction (not recorded which). For the CDR3, the DNA is TGCGCCAGCAGCTTGTACCCTAGCGGGGGGTCTAATGAGCAGTTCTTC. It is translated as CASSLYPSGGSNEQFF.